This T cell receptor (beta chain) was captured by sequencing in a study of T cell responses to AZD1222 COVID-19 vaccine. TCRdb's table, derived via immunoSEQ multiplex PCR, lists solely in-frame clones and lacks some. The table includes around 110,000 clones, 92% detected once. CDR1 is MGHRA, CDR2 YSYEKL, per germline. This CDR3 has 17 residues. V dropped 4 bases and J dropped 0; count of bases not matched to a gene: 6. The sample holds one count of this clone. The chain is built from TRBV4-1 and TRBJ2-3, with 11 bases lining up with TRBD2. This clonotype was obtained from an adult in good health. Sequenced material: peripheral blood, taken on day 0 of AZD1222 vaccination. The chain's CDR3 is CASSRALAGGSTDTQYF. As DNA, the CDR3 is TGCGCCAGCAGCCGAGCTCTAGCGGGAGGTAGCACAGATACGCAGTATTTT.